Below are 9 T cell receptor beta chains sequenced from a single sample in a study of cytomegalovirus exposure and HLA in healthy donors. It was with 60 Vbeta and 13 Jbeta primers that the PCR ran. Libraries were prepared by immunoSEQ multiplex PCR; TCRdb keeps only in-frame clonotypes and omits some of them. The table gives around 120,000 clones; the top ten clones make up about 3.5% of it. The sequenced material came from PBMCs. These receptors were obtained from a man in his late teens or twenties in good health and CMV-seronegative.

The chain joins TRBV9 to TRBJ1-1; D remains unclear. This CDR3 comprises 13 residues. From germline, CDR1 is SGDLS and CDR2 YYNGEE. V shed 4 bases and J shed 10 bases, with 17 bases lying between them. CDR3 bases: TGTGCCAGCAGCTCGGACTCTATCGAGGGAGCTTTCTTT. This codes for CASSSDSIEGAFF.

The chain combines TRBV13 with TRBJ2-1; no definite D call. The germline CDR1 and CDR2 sequences are PRHDT and FYEKMQ (reference sequence). The CDR3 has 13 amino acids. Trimming left V 5 bases short and J 10 bases short, with 15 bases between. CDR3 loop: CASSLYSFPEQFF. The CDR3 DNA reads as TGTGCCAGCAGCCTCTACAGCTTTCCAGAGCAGTTCTTC.

The chain links TRBV5-4 to TRBJ2-7; 9 bases align to TRBD1. There are 16 residues in the CDR3. Per the germline V gene, CDR1 is SGHNT and CDR2 is YYREEE (reference sequence). Trimming cost V 0 bases and J 3 bases; bases outside gene matches: 7. The CDR3 DNA follows: TGTGCCAGCAGCTTGGGGCAACAGGGGGCCGTCTACGAGCAGTACTTC. Translated, it gives CASSLGQQGAVYEQYF.

This chain joins TRBV14 and TRBJ2-2, with TRBD2 matching 11 bases. This CDR3 has 17 residues. Germline V gives CDR1 SGHDN, CDR2 FVKESK. The ends lost 4 bases at V and 8 bases at J; junction bases unmatched: 12. CDR3: CASSLSGLADFMGELFF. In nucleotides, the CDR3 is TGTGCCAGCAGCCTATCGGGACTAGCGGACTTTATGGGGGAGCTGTTTTTT.

The CDR3 DNA reads as TGTGCCAGCTCGAAAGTCATCGGGACAGGGGGCCCTTTTTTCTATGGCTACACCTTC. Protein sequence: CASSKVIGTGGPFFYGYTF. The rearrangement links TRBV6-4 to TRBJ1-2; 12 positions agree with TRBD1. The CDR3 loop spans 19 amino acids. V lost 8 bases, J lost 4 bases, and 20 bases stayed unmatched. The germline gives CDR1 MRHNA, CDR2 SNTAGT.

The DNA for the CDR3 is TGTGCCAGCAGCTCACAGCCGAACACTGAAGCTTTCTTT. Translation: CASSSQPNTEAFF. The V call is TRBV2, the J call TRBJ1-1; D is ambiguous. The CDR3 runs 13 residues. Trimming shortened V by 6 bases and J by 1 base, and 9 bases separated the two germline ends. The germline V gene has CDR1 SNHLY and CDR2 FYNNEI.

The chain combines TRBV2 with TRBJ2-1; TRBD2 matches 10 bases. The germline gives CDR1 SNHLY, CDR2 FYNNEI. The CDR3 has 14 residues. V was clipped by 9 bases and J by 3 bases; unmatched bases: 5. CDR3 sequence: CARQWTSGYNEQFF. The CDR3 coding sequence is TGTGCCAGACAATGGACTAGCGGCTACAATGAGCAGTTCTTC.

This chain uses TRBV5-1 with TRBJ2-2; D uncertain. Germline CDR1 reads SGHRS; CDR2 reads YFSETQ. The CDR3 contains 13 residues. V lost 1 base to trimming and J lost 9 bases, with 10 bases between them. CDR3 DNA: TGCGCCAGCAGCTTGTCAGGCGATCGGGAGCTGTTTTTT. This sequence encodes CASSLSGDRELFF.

The chain is built from TRBV4-1 and TRBJ2-7, with 8 positions matching TRBD2. Trimming took 0 bases from V and 2 from J; bases not matched to a gene: 6. In germline, CDR1 is MGHRA, CDR2 YSYEKL. CDR3 length equals 16 residues. CDR3 sequence (DNA): TGCGCCAGCAGCCAAGAAGGTAGGGGACTAGCCTACGAGCAGTACTTC. It yields the protein CASSQEGRGLAYEQYF.